The sequence of this TCR beta chain was determined in a study of cytomegalovirus exposure and HLA in healthy donors. These donors, healthy bone marrow donors, were studied. A few counts support this clone. The antigen remains unidentified. The study's findings and limits: Both high specificity and high sensitivity reportedly marked the classifier's diagnosis of cytomegalovirus status. The only immune exposure information that was available was CMV serostatus. In a later analysis, DRB1 alleles had the most associated TCRs; HLA-C alleles the fewest.

Use of 60 Vbeta and 13 Jbeta primers characterized the PCR. Repertoires were generated with immunoSEQ multiplex PCR, while TCRdb's copy carries only in-frame clones and drops some. In the table there are about 190,000 clones, about 80% of which are singletons. V was clipped by 6 bases and J by 0 bases, with 12 bases between them. Germline V lookup: CDR1 KGHSH, CDR2 LQKENI. The CDR3 length is 15 residues. Sequencing was performed on PBMCs. V and J are TRBV18 and TRBJ1-5; D gene unclear. The receptor was derived from a woman under 40 in good health and CMV-seropositive. The CDR3 DNA sequence: TGTGCCAGCTCCCTAAGGGAGGTTAGCAATCAGCCCCAGCATTTT. Amino acids: CASSLREVSNQPQHF.